These 19 T cell receptor beta chains were sequenced from one sample in a study of immune evolution from preneoplasia to lung adenocarcinoma. Profiling relied on immunoSEQ multiplex PCR, and the TCRdb table lists in-frame clones only, not all of them. The sample lists 9,000 to 13,000 clones, 75% to 80% occurring once. Input material: FFPE minimally invasive lung adenocarcinoma tissue. Receptors were obtained from a person between 70 and 80 years old with lung adenocarcinoma.

The chain carries TRBV6-5 and TRBJ1-1; D is uncertain. Germline CDR1 is MNHEY and CDR2 is SVGAGI. The CDR3 is made up of 15 amino acids. V dropped 0 bases and J dropped 5 bases, with 13 bases sitting between them. The chain's CDR3 is CASSYSIKGGTEAFF. Here the CDR3 DNA reads TGTGCCAGCAGTTACTCGATAAAGGGTGGGACTGAAGCTTTCTTT.

This chain links TRBV6-5 with TRBJ2-2; the match to TRBD1 covers 7 bases. Germline CDR1 is MNHEY and CDR2 is SVGAGI. The CDR3 sequence is 16 residues long. V lost 2 bases to trimming and J lost 6 bases; unmatched junction nucleotides: 9. The DNA of the CDR3 is TGTGCCAGCAGTTACCGAAGGACAGGTCGATCCGGGGAGCTGTTTTTT. This encodes CASSYRRTGRSGELFF.

V usage is TRBV9 and J usage is TRBJ2-1; tentatively, D is TRBD2 (7 bases). Germline V lookup: CDR1 SGDLS, CDR2 YYNGEE. This CDR3 has 15 residues. V was clipped by 4 bases and J by 7 bases, with 18 bases between them. The DNA for the CDR3 is TGTGCCAGCAGCCCGGCGGGGGCCCGCATAAATGAGCAGTTCTTC. It encodes CASSPAGARINEQFF.

This chain connects TRBV7-9 to TRBJ1-1, with D possibly matching TRBD1 (5 bases). From germline, CDR1 is SEHNR and CDR2 FQNEAQ (reference sequence). The CDR3 totals 13 residues. V dropped 5 bases and J dropped 3 bases, with 10 bases sitting between them. CDR3: CASSRGVDTEAFF. The CDR3 region has the DNA TGTGCCAGCAGCCGAGGGGTGGACACTGAAGCTTTCTTT.

This clone was detected only a few times. The chain combines TRBV23-1 with TRBJ1-4; 7 bases match TRBD1. TRBV23-1 is an open reading frame whose function is uncertain. With 6 bases clipped from V and 6 bases from J, the junction kept 1 base outside the gene matches. The CDR3 sequence is 12 residues long. The CDR3 spells CASSDRDEKLFF. The CDR3 region has the DNA TGCGCCAGCAGCGACAGGGATGAAAAACTGTTTTTT.

The rearrangement links TRBV7-3 to TRBJ1-1; no firm D call. V was trimmed by 2 bases and J by 0 bases, leaving 7 bases between them. The CDR3 consists of 14 residues. Germline V gives CDR1 SGHTA, CDR2 FQGTGA. The CDR3 DNA reads as TGTGCCAGCAGCTTATTGGGGATGAACACTGAAGCTTTCTTT. Translated, it gives CASSLLGMNTEAFF.

This chain links TRBV6-1 with TRBJ1-2; D is perhaps TRBD1 (6 bases). Germline V gene data show CDR1 as MNHNS and CDR2 as SASEGT. This CDR3 contains 12 residues. V lost 3 bases and J lost 4, with 6 bases in between. The CDR3 loop reads CASSEDSYGYTF. Here the CDR3 DNA reads TGTGCCAGCAGTGAGGACAGCTATGGCTACACCTTC.

The V call is TRBV6-6, the J call TRBJ2-2; 12 positions match TRBD2. Per the germline V gene, CDR1 is MNHNY and CDR2 is SVGAGI (reference sequence). V shed 6 bases and J 4 bases; nucleotides not matched to a gene: 6. This CDR3 comprises 16 residues. In DNA, the CDR3 is TGTGCCAGCAGGAGACTAGCGGGAGAAGGCACCGGGGAGCTGTTTTTT. This encodes CASRRLAGEGTGELFF.

This sequence joins TRBV21-1 and TRBJ2-1. TRBV21-1 is given as a pseudogene. The CDR3 consists of 14 residues. CDR3 nucleotide sequence: TGTGCCAGCAGCTCCACAATCCCGAACGGTGAGCAGTTCTTC. Translating gives CASSSTIPNGEQFF.

This clone is a singleton in its sample. This chain links TRBV5-5 with TRBJ2-7; D unclear. The V end was cut by 0 bases, the J end by 2 bases, with 12 bases between. CDR1 SGHKS and CDR2 YYEKEE come from the germline V gene (reference sequence). The CDR3 is 15 residues long. CDR3 nucleotides: TGTGCCAGCAGCTTGGGCGGTTCGGTTACCTACGAGCAGTACTTC. It specifies CASSLGGSVTYEQYF.

The count of this clone is one. For the CDR3, the DNA is TGTGCCAGTAGTATCTCCCGACAGGGGAGGCCTAACTATGGCTACACCTTC. It codes for CASSISRQGRPNYGYTF. The genes are TRBV19 and TRBJ1-2; 8 bases agree with TRBD1. This CDR3 contains 17 residues. Trimming cost V 3 bases and J 0 bases; bases outside gene matches: 9. CDR1 is LNHDA, CDR2 SQIVND, per germline (reference sequence). Variable domain in full (rest from reference TRBV19 and TRBJ1-2): DGGITQSPKYLFRKEGQNVTLSCEQNLNHDAMYWYRQDPGQGLRLIYYSQIVNDFQKGDIAEGYSVSREKKESFPLTVTSAQKNPTAFYLCASSISRQGRPNYGYTFGSGTRLTVV.

This chain connects TRBV10-2 to TRBJ2-1; D not certain. Trimming removed 2 bases from V and 15 bases from J, with 8 bases in between. Germline V gene lookup returns CDR1 WSHSY and CDR2 SAAADI. The CDR3 contains 10 residues. The CDR3 DNA is TGCGCCAGCAGTGAGGTTGAGTGGTTCTTC. Translated: CASSEVEWFF.

This clone was seen only a few times. CDR3 protein: CASSGGLNSNQPQHF. CDR3 coding DNA: TGTGCCAGCAGTGGAGGCCTTAATAGCAATCAGCCCCAGCATTTT. The J gene is TRBJ1-5, the V gene TRBV2, with D uncertain. The germline V gene has CDR1 SNHLY and CDR2 FYNNEI. The CDR3 length is 15 residues. Trimming removed 4 bases at V and 0 bases at J, with 10 bases between. Looking up the rest from reference TRBV2 and TRBJ1-5 gives the full variable domain: EPEVTQTPSHQVTQMGQEVILRCVPISNHLYFYWYRQILGQKVEFLVSFYNNEISEKSEIFDDQFSVERPDGSNFTLKIRSTKLEDSAMYFCASSGGLNSNQPQHFGDGTRLSIL.

V gene TRBV6-5 combines with J gene TRBJ1-3; no clear D. This CDR3 contains 14 residues. Trimming removed 4 bases at V and 3 bases at J, with 10 bases between. The germline V gene has CDR1 MNHEY and CDR2 SVGAGI. Here the CDR3 reads CASSSPSGGNTIYF. CDR3 nucleotides: TGTGCCAGCAGTTCGCCCTCGGGTGGAAACACCATATATTTT.

The rearrangement links TRBV7-9 to TRBJ2-5, with 8 positions matching TRBD1. V was pared by 3 bases and J by 2 bases, with 2 bases of the junction left unmatched. CDR3 length: 14 residues. Germline V gene sequence: CDR1 SEHNR, CDR2 FQNEAQ (reference sequence). The CDR3 loop is CASSLTGVQETQYF. The DNA of the CDR3 is TGTGCCAGCAGCTTGACAGGGGTTCAAGAGACCCAGTACTTC.

The V gene is TRBV18, the J gene TRBJ2-7, with D unclear. The germline V gene has CDR1 KGHSH and CDR2 LQKENI. Trimming shortened V by 0 bases and J by 3 bases, and 9 bases separated the two germline ends. This CDR3 region has 14 residues. This CDR3 is CASSPPSVSYEQYF. CDR3 bases: TGTGCCAGCTCACCACCCTCCGTCAGCTACGAGCAGTACTTC.

The V and J genes are TRBV7-2 and TRBJ2-7, with 13 bases matching TRBD2. The V and J ends lost 5 bases and 0 bases, in that order; junction bases with no gene match: 13. There are 19 residues in the CDR3. The germline V gene has CDR1 SGHTA and CDR2 FQGNSA. The CDR3 region has the DNA TGTGCCAGCAGCACCCCGGGGACTAGCGGGACTAATTACTCCTACGAGCAGTACTTC. Amino acids: CASSTPGTSGTNYSYEQYF. Full variable domain (rest looked up from reference TRBV7-2 and TRBJ2-7): GAGVSQSPSNKVTEKGKDVELRCDPISGHTALYWYRQSLGQGLEFLIYFQGNSAPDKSGLPSDRFSAERTGGSVSTLTIQRTQQEDSAVYLCASSTPGTSGTNYSYEQYFGPGTRLTVT.

The rearrangement uses TRBV10-3 and TRBJ1-6; a weak D match, TRBD1 (5 bases). The germline CDR1 and CDR2 sequences are ENHRY and SYGVKD. This CDR3 contains 18 residues. The V end lost 1 base, the J end lost 7 bases, and 20 bases lay between the germline ends. The CDR3 bases are TGTGCCATCAGTGAGTTCGCTTCGGGGCACCGGACCAATTCACCCCTCCACTTT. This translates into CAISEFASGHRTNSPLHF.

This chain uses TRBV18 with TRBJ2-3; D call uncertain. Germline CDR1 KGHSH, CDR2 LQKENI. This CDR3 region has 13 residues. Trimming pared 2 bases from V and 2 bases from J, leaving 5 bases between. The CDR3: CASSPSVTDTQYF. Here the CDR3 DNA reads TGTGCCAGCTCACCATCGGTCACAGATACGCAGTATTTT.